These 3 T cell receptor beta chains were all obtained from the same sample, sequenced in a study of human T cells and chemical hapten exposure. The time point: pre-sensitization, week 0. Treatment in this sample: therapeutic diphenylcyclopropenone sensitization with weekly scalp DPC. Each CDR3 protein gets one entry after TCRdb re-called the RACE reads with MiXCR. The table has under 300,000 distinct CDR3 sequences, around 7.7% seen once; the top ten hold more than 1%. Sequencing used whole blood, obtained in connection with sensitization to the hapten diphenylcyclopropenone (DPC). The source of these receptors is a man aged 18 to 30 with alopecia areata. Some clones in this sample may be carry-over from other donors' samples.

The chain links TRBV7-7 to TRBJ1-4; a weak D match, TRBD1 (5 bases). Trimming removed 3 bases from V and 4 bases from J, with 12 bases in between. This CDR3 is built from 15 residues. The germline gives CDR1 SSHAT, CDR2 FNYEAQ (reference sequence). CDR3 nucleotides: TGTGCCAGCAGCTTGACAGCGGGCCTTAATGAAAAACTGTTTTTT. This gives the protein CASSLTAGLNEKLFF.

In this sample, this clonotype turned up a few times. The chain has TRBV28 and TRBJ1-6; D gene ambiguous. Germline assignment: CDR1 MDHEN and CDR2 SYDVKM. V lost 2 bases to trimming and J lost 5 bases, with 4 bases between them. The CDR3 contains 13 residues. In DNA, the CDR3 is TGTGCCAGCAGTTTAATTGATAATTCACCCCTCCACTTT. Protein sequence: CASSLIDNSPLHF. Full variable domain (outside the CDR3, taken from reference TRBV28 and TRBJ1-6): DVKVTQSSRYLVKRTGEKVFLECVQDMDHENMFWYRQDPGLGLRLIYFSYDVKMKEKGDIPEGYSVSREKKERFSLILESASTNQTSMYLCASSLIDNSPLHFGNGTRLTVT.

The table lists this clonotype with many counts. The chain employs TRBV18 and TRBJ1-2; D perhaps matches TRBD1 (6 bases). Germline CDR1 is KGHSH and CDR2 is LQKENI. The CDR3 sequence is 18 residues long. Between the trimmed V and J ends, which lost 2 bases and 5 bases, there was a span of 24 bases. CDR3: CASSPRTVELVASYGYTF. The CDR3 DNA sequence: TGTGCCAGCTCACCAAGGACAGTTGAATTAGTGGCGTCTTATGGCTACACCTTC. The whole variable domain, filled in from reference TRBV18 and TRBJ1-2, reads NAGVMQNPRHLVRRRGQEARLRCSPMKGHSHVYWYRQLPEEGLKFMVYLQKENIIDESGMPKERFSAEFPKEGPSILRIQQVVRGDSAAYFCASSPRTVELVASYGYTFGSGTRLTVV.